The 23 T cell receptor beta chains reported below all come from one sample, sequenced in a study of beta chain features in type 1 diabetes. General study points: For Type 1 diabetes patients, all four CD4+ subsets carried TCRB CDR3s that were moderately but significantly shorter.

What these receptors recognize is not known. TCRB transcripts that were expressed got sequenced, as all of the isolated RNA had been reverse transcribed. This table comes from immunoSEQ multiplex PCR, and its TCRdb copy is limited to in-frame clones, with some not included. The sample has roughly 700,000 clones; 10% to 15% are singletons. The sequencing input was naive CD4+ T cells from blood. These receptors were collected from a man between 18 and 35 years old with type 1 diabetes.

The gene calls are TRBV29-1 and TRBJ1-1; D is ambiguous. The germline V gene encodes CDR1 SQVTM and CDR2 ANQGSEA. V was shortened by 4 bases and J by 0 bases, with 12 bases between the two germline ends. The CDR3 runs to 14 residues. The CDR3 region is CSVVLRAMNTEAFF. CDR3 nucleotides: TGCAGCGTTGTGTTGAGGGCTATGAACACTGAAGCTTTCTTT.

This clone was found a few times. V and J are TRBV15 and TRBJ2-5, with TRBD2 identical over 11 bases. Looked up from germline, CDR1 is LNHNV and CDR2 is YYDKDF (reference sequence). This CDR3 spans 16 amino acids. The V and J ends lost 0 bases and 4 bases, in that order; junction bases with no gene match: 4. CDR3 residues: CATSRDRSGGAETQYF. CDR3 in DNA: TGTGCCACCAGCAGAGATCGTAGCGGGGGGGCAGAGACCCAGTACTTC. The whole variable domain, remainder taken from reference TRBV15 and TRBJ2-5, is DAMVIQNPRYQVTQFGKPVTLSCSQTLNHNVMYWYQQKSSQAPKLLFHYYDKDFNNEADTPDNFQSRRPNTSFCFLDIRSPGLGDTAMYLCATSRDRSGGAETQYFGPGTRLLVL.

This clone came up a few times. The rearrangement links TRBV4-2 to TRBJ1-5; D not certain. This CDR3 contains 15 residues. Germline loops: CDR1 LGHNA, CDR2 YNFKEQ. The V gene lost 4 bases and the J gene lost 4 bases, with 14 bases spanning the gap. This chain's CDR3 is CASSRTDGDNQPQHF. CDR3 bases: TGTGCCAGCAGCCGAACGGACGGCGATAATCAGCCCCAGCATTTT.

The chain is built from TRBV30 and TRBJ2-2; D tentatively reads TRBD1 or TRBD2 (6 bases each). The V and J ends lost 1 base and 4 bases respectively, with 10 bases between them. Germline CDR1 and CDR2: GTSNPN and SVGIG (reference sequence). The CDR3 is made up of 14 amino acids. The CDR3 region has the DNA TGTGCCTGGAGTGCCGGGGGCGTCACCGGGGAGCTGTTTTTT. Residues: CAWSAGGVTGELFF. The variable domain in full, with the rest retrieved from reference TRBV30 and TRBJ2-2, is SQTIHQWPATLVQPVGSPLSLECTVEGTSNPNLYWYRQAAGRGLQLLFYSVGIGQISSEVPQNLSASRPQDRQFILSSKKLLLSDSGFYLCAWSAGGVTGELFFGEGSRLTVL.

Only a few counts were recorded for this clone. The V call is TRBV20-1, the J call TRBJ1-2, with D unclear. Trimming took 1 base from V and 4 from J, leaving 4 bases between them. CDR3 size: 11 residues. Germline CDR1 reads DFQATT; CDR2 reads SNEGSKA (reference sequence). In nucleotides, the CDR3 is TGCAGTGCTAGAGCTTCCTATGGCTACACCTTC. Amino acids: CSARASYGYTF.

The chain couples TRBV2 to TRBJ1-4, with D tentatively TRBD1 (5 bases). The CDR3 runs to 12 residues. V was pared by 6 bases and J by 8 bases, with 10 bases between. CDR1 and CDR2 (germline): SNHLY, FYNNEI. The CDR3 DNA follows: TGTGCCAGCAGGTCCGGGGCCGAAAAACTGTTTTTT. It yields the protein CASRSGAEKLFF.

The gene calls are TRBV30 and TRBJ1-1; D not resolved. The CDR3 totals 15 residues. Looked up from germline, CDR1 is GTSNPN and CDR2 is SVGIG (reference sequence). V lost 0 bases and J 4 bases, leaving 15 bases between the germline ends. CDR3 loop: CAWSVASDMSTEAFF. CDR3 in DNA: TGTGCCTGGAGTGTAGCCAGTGACATGAGCACTGAAGCTTTCTTT.

The rearrangement uses TRBV7-9 and TRBJ1-3; 7 nucleotides agree with TRBD1. The length of the CDR3 is 14 residues. Germline values: CDR1 SEHNR, CDR2 FQNEAQ (reference sequence). Trimming removed 7 bases from V and 4 bases from J; junction bases left unmatched: 7. The CDR3 nucleotides read TGTGCCAGCATCCAACAGGGGTCCGGAAACACCATATATTTT. This sequence encodes CASIQQGSGNTIYF.

This chain joins TRBV28 and TRBJ1-2; 8 positions match TRBD1. CDR1 MDHEN and CDR2 SYDVKM come from the germline V gene. V shed 5 bases, J shed 5 bases, and the junction held 10 bases outside the gene matches. The CDR3 extends over 15 amino acids. The CDR3 bases are TGTGCCAGCAGTCAATATGGGACAGGCGCATATGGCTACACCTTC. As protein: CASSQYGTGAYGYTF.

This clone was picked up a small number of times. V and J are TRBV19 and TRBJ2-3; D tentatively fits TRBD1 or TRBD2 (5 bases each). V was trimmed by 8 bases and J by 2 bases, leaving 11 bases between them. The CDR3 sequence is 13 residues long. Germline CDR1 and CDR2: LNHDA and SQIVND (reference sequence). The CDR3 sequence: CASGTVFTDTQYF. CDR3 nucleotides: TGTGCCAGTGGGACGGTTTTCACAGATACGCAGTATTTT.

This chain links TRBV5-1 with TRBJ2-3; no clear D gene. CDR1 is SGHRS, CDR2 YFSETQ, per germline. V lost 4 bases and J 5 bases, leaving 8 bases between the germline ends. The CDR3 is made up of 12 amino acids. The CDR3 spells CASSLTRDTQYF. CDR3 bases: TGCGCCAGCAGCCTAACGAGAGATACGCAGTATTTT.

V gene TRBV11-3 combines with J gene TRBJ2-7; 7 nucleotides agree with TRBD2. The CDR3 totals 13 residues. Germline assignment: CDR1 SGHNT and CDR2 YENEEA. The V segment lost 1 base and the J segment 9 bases; nucleotides outside the gene matches: 6. CDR3 DNA: TGTGCCAGCAGCTTAGTTTCTGGGAGGGTGCAGTACTTC. Translated: CASSLVSGRVQYF. The variable domain in full, with the rest retrieved from reference TRBV11-3 and TRBJ2-7, is EAGVVQSPRYKIIEKKQPVAFWCNPISGHNTLYWYLQNLGQGPELLIRYENEEAVDDSQLPKDRFSAERLKGVDSTLKIQPAELGDSAVYLCASSLVSGRVQYFGPGTRLTVT.

V gene TRBV7-9 combines with J gene TRBJ1-4; weak D call: TRBD1 (6 bases). Trimming shortened V by 5 bases and J by 2 bases, and 15 bases separated the two germline ends. CDR1 and CDR2 (germline): SEHNR, FQNEAQ (reference sequence). The CDR3 is 16 amino acids. DNA for the CDR3: TGTGCCAGCAGCCAGGGACACTCGGCGACTAATGAAAAACTGTTTTTT. Translating it yields CASSQGHSATNEKLFF.

In DNA form, the CDR3 reads TGCGCCAGCGCCCCCGGACAGGCCTACGAGCAGTACTTC. Protein: CASAPGQAYEQYF. The chain recombines TRBV5-1 with TRBJ2-7; 7 bases are shared with TRBD1. Germline V lookup: CDR1 SGHRS, CDR2 YFSETQ. The junction had 6 bases not matched to a gene; V was cut back by 7 bases and J by 2 bases. This CDR3 is 13 amino acids long.

This clone was seen more than once but under ten times. CDR3 sequence (DNA): TGTGCCAGCAGCGGGACAGGGTCTGGAAACACCATATATTTT. It yields the protein CASSGTGSGNTIYF. The rearrangement joins TRBV5-4 to TRBJ1-3; 9 nucleotides align to TRBD1. The CDR3 spans 14 residues. From germline, CDR1 is SGHNT and CDR2 YYREEE (reference sequence). Trimming cost V 4 bases and J 1 base; bases outside gene matches: 0.

Turning to this clone: The same CDR3 also results from other DNA sequences found in this sample. The gene calls are TRBV4-1 and TRBJ2-1; tentative D call: TRBD1 (5 bases). The germline V gene encodes CDR1 MGHRA and CDR2 YSYEKL. This CDR3 has 12 amino acids. V shed 1 base and J shed 8 bases, with 6 bases lying between them. The DNA for the CDR3 is TGCGCCAGCAGCCAAGTCAGGGATGAGCAGTTCTTC. It is translated as CASSQVRDEQFF.

The gene calls are TRBV19 and TRBJ2-7; possibly TRBD1 for D (8 bases). Germline CDR1 is LNHDA and CDR2 is SQIVND (reference sequence). This CDR3 has 14 amino acids. V dropped 7 bases and J dropped 3 bases, with 16 bases sitting between them. CDR3 region: CASKGSGTGYEQYF. The DNA for the CDR3 is TGTGCCAGTAAAGGGAGCGGGACAGGCTACGAGCAGTACTTC.

This clone occurred a few times. The chain links TRBV5-1 to TRBJ2-3; D is undetermined. CDR3 length equals 14 residues. The germline V gene encodes CDR1 SGHRS and CDR2 YFSETQ. With 3 bases removed from V and 0 bases from J, the gap between germline ends came to 8 bases. DNA of the CDR3: TGCGCCAGCAGCTGGGGTTCTAGCACAGATACGCAGTATTTT. Residues: CASSWGSSTDTQYF.

This clone was seen only a few times. This chain links TRBV6-1 with TRBJ2-5; no clear D. The V end was cut by 0 bases, the J end by 9 bases, with 11 bases between. CDR3 length: 13 residues. Per the germline V gene, CDR1 is MNHNS and CDR2 is SASEGT. CDR3 region: CASSEAPRLAQYF. CDR3 nucleotide sequence: TGTGCCAGCAGTGAAGCGCCCCGGCTGGCCCAGTACTTC.

This clone was detected a few times. Other nucleotide sequences in the sample specify the same CDR3. The genes are TRBV9 and TRBJ2-6, with 7 bases identical to TRBD2. The V gene end was trimmed by 0 bases and the J gene end by 2 bases; junction bases not matched to a gene: 2. Germline-derived CDR1 and CDR2 are SGDLS and YYNGEE. The CDR3 is 16 residues long. CDR3 region: CASSVGGGAGANVLTF. The CDR3 DNA reads TGTGCCAGCAGCGTAGGCGGGGGAGCTGGGGCCAACGTCCTGACTTTC.

This clone has only a few counts. The chain links TRBV30 to TRBJ2-3, with D tentatively TRBD2 (5 bases). From germline, CDR1 is GTSNPN and CDR2 SVGIG (reference sequence). Trimming pared 2 bases from V and 1 base from J, leaving 16 bases between. The CDR3 is 16 residues long. DNA for the CDR3: TGTGCCTGGAGTCGGGCGGTAGGAGGTGGCACAGATACGCAGTATTTT. Protein: CAWSRAVGGGTDTQYF.

In its sample, this clone was seen a few times. At one boundary the junction diverges from the germline segment, which might be a read error. The chain links TRBV23-1 to TRBJ2-7; the D gene is possibly TRBD2 (5 bases). TRBV23-1 is filed as an ORF, its function uncertain. The CDR3 loop spans 14 amino acids. CDR3 in amino acids: CASSRGSPYGGVDF. The CDR3 DNA reads as TGCGCCAGCAGCCGCGGGTCTCCTTACGGTGGGGTGGACTTC.

This clone was seen more than once but under ten times. The chain couples TRBV2 to TRBJ2-3; D is undetermined. Trimming shortened V by 0 bases and J by 0 bases, and 10 bases separated the two germline ends. The CDR3 has 16 residues. Germline-derived CDR1 and CDR2 are SNHLY and FYNNEI. CDR3: CASSEALGPSTDTQYF. For the CDR3, the DNA is TGTGCCAGCAGTGAAGCGCTAGGGCCGAGCACAGATACGCAGTATTTT.